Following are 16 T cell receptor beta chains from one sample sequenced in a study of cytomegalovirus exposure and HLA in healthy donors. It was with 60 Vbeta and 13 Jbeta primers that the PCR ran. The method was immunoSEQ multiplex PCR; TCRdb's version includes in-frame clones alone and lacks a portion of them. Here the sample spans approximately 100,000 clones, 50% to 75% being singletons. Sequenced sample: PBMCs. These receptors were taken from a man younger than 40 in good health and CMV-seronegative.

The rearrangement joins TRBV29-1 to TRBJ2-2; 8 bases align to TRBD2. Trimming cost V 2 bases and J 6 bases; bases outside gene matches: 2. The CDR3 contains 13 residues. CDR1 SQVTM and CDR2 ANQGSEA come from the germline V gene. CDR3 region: CSVERREAGELFF. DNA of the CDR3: TGCAGCGTTGAACGGCGGGAGGCCGGGGAGCTGTTTTTT.

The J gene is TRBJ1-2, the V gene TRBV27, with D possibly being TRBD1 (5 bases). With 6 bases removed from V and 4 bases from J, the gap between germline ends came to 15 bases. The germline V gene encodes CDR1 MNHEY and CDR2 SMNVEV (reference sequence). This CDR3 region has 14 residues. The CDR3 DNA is TGTGCCAGCAGCCGACGCGGCGGGGGCTATGGCTACACCTTC. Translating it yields CASSRRGGGYGYTF.

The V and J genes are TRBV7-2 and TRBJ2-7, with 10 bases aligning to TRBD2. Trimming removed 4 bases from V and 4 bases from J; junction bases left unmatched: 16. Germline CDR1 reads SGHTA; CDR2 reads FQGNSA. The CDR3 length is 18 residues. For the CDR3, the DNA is TGTGCCAGCAGCTCCCCCCTAGCGGGAGCTATCGTTTGGTACGAGCAGTACTTC. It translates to CASSSPLAGAIVWYEQYF.

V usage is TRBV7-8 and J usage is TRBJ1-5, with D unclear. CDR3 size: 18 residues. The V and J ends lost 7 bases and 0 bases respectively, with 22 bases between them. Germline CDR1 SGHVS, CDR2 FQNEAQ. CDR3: CASTTSGPVAASNQPQHF. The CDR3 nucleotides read TGTGCCAGCACCACCTCGGGCCCCGTAGCGGCTAGCAATCAGCCCCAGCATTTT.

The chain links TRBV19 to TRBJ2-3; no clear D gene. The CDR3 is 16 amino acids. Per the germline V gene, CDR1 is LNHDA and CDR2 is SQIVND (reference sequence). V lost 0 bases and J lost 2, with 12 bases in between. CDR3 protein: CASSIDRGKLTDTQYF. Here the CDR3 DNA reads TGTGCCAGTAGTATAGATCGCGGCAAACTCACAGATACGCAGTATTTT.

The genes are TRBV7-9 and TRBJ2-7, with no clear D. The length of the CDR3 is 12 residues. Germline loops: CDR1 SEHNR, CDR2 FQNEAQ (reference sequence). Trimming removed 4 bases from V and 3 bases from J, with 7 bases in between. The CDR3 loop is CASSSAVYEQYF. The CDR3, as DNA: TGTGCCAGCAGCTCTGCGGTCTACGAGCAGTACTTC.

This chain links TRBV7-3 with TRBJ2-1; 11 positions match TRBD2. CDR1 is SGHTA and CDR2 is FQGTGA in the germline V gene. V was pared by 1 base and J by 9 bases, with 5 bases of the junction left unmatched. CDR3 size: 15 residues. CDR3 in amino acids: CASSLRSSGGAEQFF. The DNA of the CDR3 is TGTGCCAGCAGCTTAAGGAGTAGCGGGGGGGCTGAGCAGTTCTTC.

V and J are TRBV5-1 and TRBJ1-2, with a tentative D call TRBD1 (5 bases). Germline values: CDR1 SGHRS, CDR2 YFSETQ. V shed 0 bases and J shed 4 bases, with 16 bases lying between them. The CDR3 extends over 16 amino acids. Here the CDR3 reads CASSLGAAGRGYGYTF. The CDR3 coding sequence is TGCGCCAGCAGCTTGGGAGCGGCAGGGAGGGGCTATGGCTACACCTTC.

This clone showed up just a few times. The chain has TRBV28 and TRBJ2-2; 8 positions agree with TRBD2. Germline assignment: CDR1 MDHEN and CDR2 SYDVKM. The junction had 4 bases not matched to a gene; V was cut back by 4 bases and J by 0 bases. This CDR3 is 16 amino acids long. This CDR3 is CASSSVSGTNTGELFF. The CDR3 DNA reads TGTGCCAGCAGTTCTGTTAGCGGGACGAACACCGGGGAGCTGTTTTTT.

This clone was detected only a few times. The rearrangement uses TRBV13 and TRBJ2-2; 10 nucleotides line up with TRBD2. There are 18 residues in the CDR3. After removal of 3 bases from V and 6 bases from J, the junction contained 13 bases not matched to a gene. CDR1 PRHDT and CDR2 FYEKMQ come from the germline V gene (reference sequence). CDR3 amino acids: CASSFPSGSRLKAGELFF. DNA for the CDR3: TGTGCCAGCAGCTTCCCTAGCGGGAGTCGTCTTAAGGCCGGGGAGCTGTTTTTT.

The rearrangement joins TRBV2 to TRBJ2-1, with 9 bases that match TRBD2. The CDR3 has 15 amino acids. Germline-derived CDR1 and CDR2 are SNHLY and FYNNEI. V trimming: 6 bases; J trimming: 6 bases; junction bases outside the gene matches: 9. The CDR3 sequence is CASREAGGAFNEQFF. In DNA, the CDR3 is TGTGCCAGCAGGGAGGCGGGGGGGGCTTTCAATGAGCAGTTCTTC.

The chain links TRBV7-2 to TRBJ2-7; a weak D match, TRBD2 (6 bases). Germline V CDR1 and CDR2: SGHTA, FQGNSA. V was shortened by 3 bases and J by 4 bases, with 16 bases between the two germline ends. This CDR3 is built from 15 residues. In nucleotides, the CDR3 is TGTGCCAGCAGCTTGGACGGGGGATTTGAGTACGAGCAGTACTTC. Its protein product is CASSLDGGFEYEQYF.

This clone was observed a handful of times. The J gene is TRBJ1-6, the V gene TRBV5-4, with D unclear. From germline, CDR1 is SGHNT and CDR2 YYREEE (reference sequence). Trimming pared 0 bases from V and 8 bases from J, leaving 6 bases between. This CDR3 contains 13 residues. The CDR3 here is CASSLEGDSPLHF. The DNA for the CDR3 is TGTGCCAGCAGCTTGGAAGGAGATTCACCCCTCCACTTT.

The CDR3 bases are TGCAGCGTTGAAGAATCCGGGGGAGGGTATGGCTACACCTTC. This codes for CSVEESGGGYGYTF. The rearrangement joins TRBV29-1 to TRBJ1-2; D is perhaps TRBD1 (5 bases). Trimming removed 0 bases from V and 5 bases from J, with 13 bases in between. Germline V gene data show CDR1 as SQVTM and CDR2 as ANQGSEA. The CDR3 extends over 14 amino acids.

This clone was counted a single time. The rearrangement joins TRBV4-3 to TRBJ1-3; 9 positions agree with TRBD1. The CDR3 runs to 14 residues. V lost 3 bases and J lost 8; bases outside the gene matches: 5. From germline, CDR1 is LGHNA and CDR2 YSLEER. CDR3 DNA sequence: TGCGCCAGCAGCCATAGGACAGGGGAGTACACCATATATTTT. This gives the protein CASSHRTGEYTIYF.

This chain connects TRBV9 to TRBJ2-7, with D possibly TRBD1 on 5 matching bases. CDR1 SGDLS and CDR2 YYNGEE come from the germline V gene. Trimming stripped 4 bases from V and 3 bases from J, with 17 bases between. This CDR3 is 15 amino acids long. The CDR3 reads CASSPQGNAYYEQYF. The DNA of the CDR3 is TGTGCCAGCAGCCCTCAGGGAAACGCCTACTACGAGCAGTACTTC.